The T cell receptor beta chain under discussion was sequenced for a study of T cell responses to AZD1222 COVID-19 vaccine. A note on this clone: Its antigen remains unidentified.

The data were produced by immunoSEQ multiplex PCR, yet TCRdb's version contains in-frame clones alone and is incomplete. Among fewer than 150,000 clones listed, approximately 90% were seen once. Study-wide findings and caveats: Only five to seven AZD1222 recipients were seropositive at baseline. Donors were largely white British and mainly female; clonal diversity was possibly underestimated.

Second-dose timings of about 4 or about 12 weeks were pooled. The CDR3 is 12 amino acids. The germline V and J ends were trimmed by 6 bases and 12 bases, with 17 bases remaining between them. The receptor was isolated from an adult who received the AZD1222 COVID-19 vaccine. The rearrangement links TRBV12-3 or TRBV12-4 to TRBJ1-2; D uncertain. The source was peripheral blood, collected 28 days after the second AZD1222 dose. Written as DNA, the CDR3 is TGTGCCAGCAGCCCAATCGCCGGTAATGACACCTTC. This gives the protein CASSPIAGNDTF.